The 2 T cell receptor beta chains reported below all come from one sample, sequenced in a study of cytomegalovirus exposure and HLA in healthy donors. Amplification used 60 Vbeta primers and 13 Jbeta primers. Assay: immunoSEQ multiplex PCR; the TCRdb copy retains only in-frame clones and omits some. The sample lists roughly 200,000 clones, roughly 85% seen once, with about 2.5% in the top ten. The sample comprised PBMCs. These receptor sequences come from a woman aged 45-65 years in good health and CMV-seronegative.

This chain's CDR3 is CASSYSNNGPITEAFF. The CDR3 DNA sequence: TGTGCCAGCAGTTACTCGAATAACGGTCCGATCACTGAAGCTTTCTTT. V gene TRBV6-5 combines with J gene TRBJ1-1, with no clear D. The V and J ends lost 0 bases and 4 bases respectively, with 15 bases between them. This CDR3 comprises 16 residues. Germline loops: CDR1 MNHEY, CDR2 SVGAGI.

This chain connects TRBV28 to TRBJ2-5, with no clear D. Matching the DNA end better, TRBJ2-7 makes the J call doubtful. CDR3 size: 12 residues. Germline lookup yields CDR1 MDHEN and CDR2 SYDVKM. Written as DNA, the CDR3 is TGTGCCAGCAGTTTAGTAGACACCGAGCAGTACTTC. This codes for CASSLVDTEQYF.